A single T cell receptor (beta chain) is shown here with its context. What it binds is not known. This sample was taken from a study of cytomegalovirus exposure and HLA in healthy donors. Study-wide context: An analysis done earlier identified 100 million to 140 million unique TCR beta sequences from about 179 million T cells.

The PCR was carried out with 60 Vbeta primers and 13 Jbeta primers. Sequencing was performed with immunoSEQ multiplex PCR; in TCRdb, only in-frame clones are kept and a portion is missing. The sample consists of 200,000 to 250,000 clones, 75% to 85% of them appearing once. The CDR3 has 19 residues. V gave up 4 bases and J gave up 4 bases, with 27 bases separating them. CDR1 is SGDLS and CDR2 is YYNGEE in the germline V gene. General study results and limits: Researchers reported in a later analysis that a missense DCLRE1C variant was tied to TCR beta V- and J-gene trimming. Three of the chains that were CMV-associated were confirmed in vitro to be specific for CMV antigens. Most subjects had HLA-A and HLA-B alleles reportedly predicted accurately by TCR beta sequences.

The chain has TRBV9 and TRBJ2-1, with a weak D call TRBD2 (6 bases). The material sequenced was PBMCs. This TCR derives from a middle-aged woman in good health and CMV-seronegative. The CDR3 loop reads CASSPRGDEVAAKYNEQFF. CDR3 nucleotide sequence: TGTGCCAGCAGCCCGAGAGGGGACGAAGTAGCGGCGAAATACAATGAGCAGTTCTTC.